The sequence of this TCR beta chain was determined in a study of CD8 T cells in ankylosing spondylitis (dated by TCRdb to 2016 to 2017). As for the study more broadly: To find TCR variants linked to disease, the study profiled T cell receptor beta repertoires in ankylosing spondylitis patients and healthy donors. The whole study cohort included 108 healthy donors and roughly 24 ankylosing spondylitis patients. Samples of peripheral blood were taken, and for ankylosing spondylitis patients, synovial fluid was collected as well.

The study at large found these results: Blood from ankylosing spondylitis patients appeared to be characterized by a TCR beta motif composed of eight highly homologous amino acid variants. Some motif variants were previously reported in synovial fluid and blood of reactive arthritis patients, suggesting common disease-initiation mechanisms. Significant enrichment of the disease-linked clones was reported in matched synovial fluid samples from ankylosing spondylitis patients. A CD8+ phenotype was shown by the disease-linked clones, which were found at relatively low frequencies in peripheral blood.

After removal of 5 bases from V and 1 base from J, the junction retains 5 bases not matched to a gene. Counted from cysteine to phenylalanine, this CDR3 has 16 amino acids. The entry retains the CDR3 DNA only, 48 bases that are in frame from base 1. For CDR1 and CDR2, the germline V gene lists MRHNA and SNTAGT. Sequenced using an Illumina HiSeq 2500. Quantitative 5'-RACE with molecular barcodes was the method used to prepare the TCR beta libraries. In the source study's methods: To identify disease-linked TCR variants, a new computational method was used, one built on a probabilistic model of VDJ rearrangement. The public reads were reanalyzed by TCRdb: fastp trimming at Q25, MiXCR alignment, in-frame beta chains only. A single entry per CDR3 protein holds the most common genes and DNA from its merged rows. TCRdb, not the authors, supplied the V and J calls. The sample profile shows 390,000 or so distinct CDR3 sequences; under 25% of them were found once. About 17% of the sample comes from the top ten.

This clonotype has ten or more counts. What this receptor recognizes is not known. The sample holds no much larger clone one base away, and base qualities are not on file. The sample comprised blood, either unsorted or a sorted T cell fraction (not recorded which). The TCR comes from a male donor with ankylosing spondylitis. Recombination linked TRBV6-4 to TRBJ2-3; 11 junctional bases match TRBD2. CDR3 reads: CASSSLGLAGTDTQYF. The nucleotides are TGTGCCAGCAGTTCCCTGGGACTAGCGGGCACAGATACGCAGTATTTT.